One sample yielded the 27 T cell receptor beta chains listed below, sequenced in a study of CD8 T cells in Susac syndrome. Reverse transcription of roughly 0.45 to 1 ug RNA used random hexamers. TCRdb recomputed calls from the immunoSEQ multiplex PCR reads with MiXCR, one row per CDR3 protein. In the table there are around 150,000 distinct CDR3 sequences, around 96% of which are singletons. Material: CD4+ T cells from PBMCs. These receptors originate from a human donor with multiple sclerosis.

The V and J genes are TRBV20-1 and TRBJ1-6; 10 bases agree with TRBD1. V shed 2 bases and J 10 bases; nucleotides not matched to a gene: 5. The CDR3 covers 14 residues. The germline CDR1 and CDR2 sequences are DFQATT and SNEGSKA (reference sequence). The CDR3 spells CSARSTGGASPLHF. The CDR3 coding sequence is TGCAGTGCTAGATCGACAGGGGGCGCCTCACCCCTCCACTTT.

The chain is built from TRBV2 and TRBJ2-1; 13 nucleotides agree with TRBD2. The J segment lost 8 bases and the V segment lost 7 bases, leaving 8 bases of the junction unmatched. This CDR3 spans 15 amino acids. CDR1 is SNHLY and CDR2 is FYNNEI in the germline V gene. CDR3 region: CASITRLAGGHEQFF. The CDR3 DNA reads as TGTGCCAGCATTACGCGACTAGCGGGGGGCCATGAGCAGTTCTTC.

In its sample, this clonotype was seen a few times. The genes are TRBV24-1 and TRBJ2-3; D is undetermined. This CDR3 region has 12 residues. With 7 bases removed from V and 6 bases from J, the gap between germline ends came to 10 bases. Germline lookup yields CDR1 KGHDR and CDR2 SFDVKD. CDR3 bases: TGTGCCACCAGCTGGGGTTCCGATACGCAGTATTTT. As protein: CATSWGSDTQYF.

The chain has TRBV29-1 and TRBJ2-7; 7 bases align to TRBD1. Germline V lookup: CDR1 SQVTM, CDR2 ANQGSEA. The length of the CDR3 is 12 residues. V was pared by 7 bases and J by 0 bases, with 3 bases of the junction left unmatched. CDR3 region: CSGGDSSYEQYF. The CDR3 DNA sequence: TGCAGCGGAGGGGACAGCTCCTACGAGCAGTACTTC.

Only one count was recorded for this clonotype. The rearrangement uses TRBV5-5 and TRBJ2-3; the D gene is possibly TRBD2 (7 bases). The germline V gene encodes CDR1 SGHKS and CDR2 YYEKEE (reference sequence). V lost 7 bases, J lost 1 base, and 16 bases lay in between. CDR3 length equals 15 residues. In DNA, the CDR3 is TGTGCCAGCGGCTACAGGGAGGGGGGCACAGATACGCAGTATTTT. Translated, it gives CASGYREGGTDTQYF.

V usage is TRBV7-3 and J usage is TRBJ1-2, with D perhaps matching TRBD1 (5 bases). Germline V gene sequence: CDR1 SGHTA, CDR2 FQGTGA. V was clipped by 3 bases and J by 6 bases, with 11 bases between them. CDR3 length equals 13 residues. CDR3 sequence: CASSFIQGDGYTF. The CDR3, as DNA: TGTGCCAGCAGCTTCATCCAGGGCGATGGCTACACCTTC.

The genes are TRBV29-1 and TRBJ2-1; 9 bases are a match to TRBD2. The V gene's germline CDR1 is SQVTM and CDR2 ANQGSEA. Trimming cost V 6 bases and J 0 bases; bases outside gene matches: 15. This CDR3 comprises 18 residues. CDR3 nucleotides: TGCAGCGTAGCCGGGATACGGATAGCGGGAGACTCCTACAATGAGCAGTTCTTC. The encoded protein is CSVAGIRIAGDSYNEQFF.

The rearrangement joins TRBV5-1 to TRBJ1-2; D is unresolved. V lost 2 bases, J lost 3 bases, and 8 bases lay in between. This CDR3 is built from 13 residues. Germline V gene lookup returns CDR1 SGHRS and CDR2 YFSETQ. The CDR3, as DNA: TGCGCCAGCAGCTTTGCGGGTGACTATGGCTACACCTTC. This codes for CASSFAGDYGYTF. Full variable domain (outside the CDR3, taken from reference TRBV5-1 and TRBJ1-2): KAGVTQTPRYLIKTRGQQVTLSCSPISGHRSVSWYQQTPGQGLQFLFEYFSETQRNKGNFPGRFSGRQFSNSRSEMNVSTLELGDSALYLCASSFAGDYGYTFGSGTRLTVV.

This clonotype was observed a single time. J is TRBJ1-3 and V is TRBV7-9, with 8 bases fitting TRBD1. Losses at the gene ends were 3 bases for V and 6 bases for J; bases not matched to a gene: 4. This CDR3 is 14 amino acids long. Germline loops: CDR1 SEHNR, CDR2 FQNEAQ (reference sequence). The CDR3 loop reads CASSFQGAKNTIYF. The CDR3, as DNA: TGTGCCAGCAGCTTTCAGGGGGCGAAAAACACCATATATTTT.

The rearrangement joins TRBV9 to TRBJ2-6; 9 nucleotides line up with TRBD1. Looked up from germline, CDR1 is SGDLS and CDR2 is YYNGEE. Trimming cost V 4 bases and J 0 bases; bases outside gene matches: 5. The length of the CDR3 is 17 residues. The CDR3 loop is CASSSRTGDSGANVLTF. The CDR3 DNA reads TGTGCCAGCAGCTCCCGGACAGGGGACTCTGGGGCCAACGTCCTGACTTTC.

The chain has TRBV23-1 and TRBJ2-7; possibly TRBD1 or TRBD2 for D (5 bases each). TRBV23-1 is annotated as an ORF whose role is uncertain. The CDR3 is 14 residues long. The V end was cut by 4 bases, the J end by 4 bases, with 14 bases between. The CDR3 DNA sequence: TGCGCCAGCAGTCTTCCTTGGGACGCTTACGAGCAGTACTTC. This codes for CASSLPWDAYEQYF.

V and J are TRBV4-1 and TRBJ2-5; 8 nucleotides agree with TRBD2. Germline lookup yields CDR1 MGHRA and CDR2 YSYEKL. Trimming cost V 4 bases and J 4 bases; bases outside gene matches: 2. This CDR3 contains 13 residues. The CDR3 DNA sequence: TGCGCCAGCAGCCTGGGACTAGGAGAGACCCAGTACTTC. Translating gives CASSLGLGETQYF.

CDR3 in amino acids: CSVDQTSGTYNEQFF. As DNA, the CDR3 is TGCAGCGTTGACCAGACTAGCGGGACCTACAATGAGCAGTTCTTC. The chain recombines TRBV29-1 with TRBJ2-1, with TRBD2 matching over 11 bases. J lost 2 bases, V lost 3 bases, and 3 bases had no gene match. The CDR3 spans 15 residues. Germline V gene sequence: CDR1 SQVTM, CDR2 ANQGSEA.

V is TRBV27 and J is TRBJ1-2; weak D call: TRBD1 (6 bases). The germline V gene encodes CDR1 MNHEY and CDR2 SMNVEV (reference sequence). This CDR3 is 15 amino acids long. V shed 5 bases and J shed 4 bases, with 17 bases lying between them. CDR3 nucleotides: TGTGCCAGCAGTCGTGAACAGGGTAAAGGCTATGGCTACACCTTC. It translates to CASSREQGKGYGYTF.

CDR3: CASSRKGDTDTQYF. CDR3 bases: TGTGCCAGCAGCCGAAAGGGGGACACAGATACGCAGTATTTT. V gene TRBV7-3 combines with J gene TRBJ2-3; D might be TRBD1 (6 bases). Trimming took 5 bases from V and 2 from J, leaving 11 bases between them. Per germline, CDR1 SGHTA and CDR2 FQGTGA. The CDR3 is 14 amino acids.

The genes are TRBV20-1 and TRBJ1-2, with 7 positions matching TRBD1. The CDR3 is made up of 13 amino acids. Per germline, CDR1 DFQATT and CDR2 SNEGSKA (reference sequence). V dropped 1 base and J dropped 8; count of bases not matched to a gene: 7. DNA of the CDR3: TGCAGTGCTAGAGGGGAGGGACAGACGGGCTACACCTTC. It encodes CSARGEGQTGYTF.

The CDR3 sequence is CSAREAGPNTEAFF. The CDR3 DNA follows: TGCAGTGCTAGAGAGGCAGGCCCGAACACTGAAGCTTTCTTT. The V and J genes are TRBV20-1 and TRBJ1-1; D not resolved. Trimming stripped 0 bases from V and 1 base from J, with 9 bases between. The CDR3 is 14 residues long. Germline CDR1 reads DFQATT; CDR2 reads SNEGSKA (reference sequence).

This chain connects TRBV6-6 to TRBJ2-5; TRBD1 is a possible D gene (6 bases). Germline CDR1 reads MNHNY; CDR2 reads SVGAGI (reference sequence). V shed 7 bases and J shed 2 bases, with 11 bases lying between them. The CDR3 is 13 amino acids. The CDR3 DNA is TGTGCCAGCAATCCGACAGGACAAGAGACCCAGTACTTC. Translating it yields CASNPTGQETQYF.

The rearrangement uses TRBV20-1 and TRBJ1-2; D possibly corresponds to TRBD1 (6 bases). CDR1 and CDR2 (germline): DFQATT, SNEGSKA (reference sequence). The CDR3 sequence is 14 residues long. Between the trimmed V and J ends, which lost 0 bases and 2 bases, there was a span of 10 bases. This chain's CDR3 is CSARDLRGNYGYTF. The CDR3 coding sequence is TGCAGTGCTAGAGACCTCAGGGGCAACTATGGCTACACCTTC.

The chain employs TRBV5-6 and TRBJ2-7; D not certain. The CDR3 extends over 14 amino acids. V was cut by 3 bases and J by 2 bases, with 12 bases left in between. Germline V lookup: CDR1 SGHDT, CDR2 YYEEEE. The CDR3 nucleotides read TGTGCCAGCAGCTCCGAGCCTGCCCCCTACGAGCAGTACTTC. It is translated as CASSSEPAPYEQYF.

The chain couples TRBV7-9 to TRBJ1-1, with D possibly being TRBD1 (6 bases). V lost 0 bases and J 11 bases, leaving 13 bases between the germline ends. The CDR3 contains 13 residues. CDR1 is SEHNR, CDR2 FQNEAQ, per germline (reference sequence). CDR3 bases: TGTGCCAGCAGCTTAGCGGCACAGGGCTCGGCTTTCTTT. It encodes CASSLAAQGSAFF.

The V call is TRBV5-1, the J call TRBJ2-1, with 8 positions matching TRBD2. The germline V gene has CDR1 SGHRS and CDR2 YFSETQ. The V and J ends lost 4 bases and 6 bases, in that order; junction bases with no gene match: 3. This CDR3 has 13 residues. This chain's CDR3 is CASSLSGSNEQFF. The CDR3 coding sequence is TGCGCCAGCAGCCTGAGCGGGAGCAATGAGCAGTTCTTC. The full variable domain, in which reference TRBV5-1 and TRBJ2-1 provide the parts outside the CDR3, is KAGVTQTPRYLIKTRGQQVTLSCSPISGHRSVSWYQQTPGQGLQFLFEYFSETQRNKGNFPGRFSGRQFSNSRSEMNVSTLELGDSALYLCASSLSGSNEQFFGPGTRLTVL.

This chain links TRBV2 with TRBJ1-5; D might be TRBD1 (6 bases). V lost 7 bases, J lost 4 bases, and 17 bases lay in between. Germline CDR1 and CDR2: SNHLY and FYNNEI. The CDR3 consists of 15 residues. The CDR3 spells CASTLSRDTNQPQHF. In nucleotides, the CDR3 is TGTGCCAGCACTCTATCCCGGGACACTAATCAGCCCCAGCATTTT.

The chain recombines TRBV29-1 with TRBJ1-1, with 7 positions matching TRBD1. Germline V gene lookup returns CDR1 SQVTM and CDR2 ANQGSEA. J was trimmed by 4 bases and V by 1 base; bases with no gene match: 3. The CDR3 sequence is 13 residues long. CDR3 sequence reads: CSVEGQGATEAFF. For the CDR3, the DNA is TGCAGCGTTGAAGGACAGGGAGCCACTGAAGCTTTCTTT.

V gene TRBV6-5 combines with J gene TRBJ2-4; 8 bases line up with TRBD2. Trimming took 2 bases from V and 0 from J; bases not matched to a gene: 3. Germline V gives CDR1 MNHEY, CDR2 SVGAGI. The CDR3 runs 16 residues. The CDR3 loop reads CASSYASGLAKNIQYF. CDR3 nucleotides: TGTGCCAGCAGTTACGCTAGCGGGTTAGCCAAAAACATTCAGTACTTC.

CDR3 in amino acids: CSVASLPQDRGVYEQFF. The CDR3 DNA reads as TGCAGCGTTGCGTCTCTCCCCCAGGACAGGGGGGTCTATGAGCAGTTCTTC. The rearrangement joins TRBV29-1 to TRBJ2-1, with 10 bases fitting TRBD1. CDR1 and CDR2 (germline): SQVTM, ANQGSEA. CDR3 length: 17 residues. V trimming: 4 bases; J trimming: 8 bases; junction bases outside the gene matches: 17.

The table lists this clonotype with a count of one. V is TRBV6-5 and J is TRBJ1-2; 8 positions match TRBD1. Per the germline V gene, CDR1 is MNHEY and CDR2 is SVGAGI. The CDR3 covers 15 residues. V gave up 5 bases and J gave up 0 bases; unmatched junction bases: 5. CDR3 sequence: CASSTDRASNYGYTF. The CDR3 DNA reads TGTGCCAGCAGTACGGACAGGGCCTCTAACTATGGCTACACCTTC.